This T cell receptor (beta chain) stems from a study of blood T cell repertoires in COVID-19. Background on the study: There were acute and convalescent COVID-19 samples, and they came from the United States, Italy and Spain. In each case, the material was cDNA or gDNA derived from T cells, B-cell-depleted T cells, or PBMCs.

Germline CDR1 is SGDLS and CDR2 is YYNGEE. The V gene end was trimmed by 4 bases and the J gene end by 1 base; junction bases not matched to a gene: 8. The CDR3 runs 17 residues. In the original analysis: Quantification of nucleated cells was approximated via reference gene primer amplification. The repertoire was sequenced with immunoSEQ multiplex PCR; TCRdb's copy has only in-frame clones and lacks some. For V, J and clone size, that table is used; D and trimming come from the DNA. The sample carries tens of thousands of clones, over 75% recorded once. The specimen sequenced was peripheral blood. The V call is TRBV9, the J call TRBJ2-7; 13 nucleotides match TRBD2. This receptor was identified in an elderly woman with acute or convalescent COVID-19. CDR3 region: CASSPGLAGAPSYEQYF. The CDR3 DNA is TGTGCCAGCAGCCCAGGACTAGCGGGGGCCCCTTCCTACGAGCAGTACTTC.